What follows are 5 T cell receptor beta chains derived from one specimen sequenced in a study of OX40 agonist ivuxolimab in advanced cancers. The method was immunoSEQ multiplex PCR; TCRdb's version includes in-frame clones alone and lacks a portion of them. The data show 30,000 to 35,000 clones, approximately 79% seen once. The sequences come from CD4+ or CD8+ T cells sorted from blood, collected in a trial of the OX40 agonist ivuxolimab. These receptors were obtained from an adult with an advanced solid tumor such as melanoma, head and neck, liver or kidney cancer.

This clone was observed once. The chain employs TRBV5-1 and TRBJ1-1, with no clear D. V lost 3 bases and J 1 base, leaving 13 bases between the germline ends. Germline lookup yields CDR1 SGHRS and CDR2 YFSETQ. The CDR3 has 15 amino acids. The CDR3 is CASSSMGGKNTEAFF. For the CDR3, the DNA is TGCGCCAGCAGCTCGATGGGCGGGAAGAACACTGAAGCTTTCTTT.

The V call is TRBV11-2, the J call TRBJ2-1; tentative D call: TRBD2 (5 bases). Trimming cost V 5 bases and J 6 bases, with 20 bases left between them. Germline V gene sequence: CDR1 SGHAT, CDR2 FQNNGV. The CDR3 is 16 residues long. CDR3: CASSPRPGSLSNEQFF. In DNA, the CDR3 is TGTGCCAGCAGCCCACGACCGGGGTCACTCAGCAATGAGCAGTTCTTC.

The chain is built from TRBV2 and TRBJ1-3; 10 positions agree with TRBD1. J gave up 0 bases and V 6 bases, and 8 bases lay outside the gene matches. CDR1 is SNHLY, CDR2 FYNNEI, per germline. The CDR3 runs 17 residues. CDR3 loop: CASSQRTGGVSGNTIYF. The CDR3 DNA sequence: TGTGCCAGCAGCCAGCGGACAGGGGGGGTCTCTGGAAACACCATATATTTT. The whole variable domain, filled in from reference TRBV2 and TRBJ1-3, reads EPEVTQTPSHQVTQMGQEVILRCVPISNHLYFYWYRQILGQKVEFLVSFYNNEISEKSEIFDDQFSVERPDGSNFTLKIRSTKLEDSAMYFCASSQRTGGVSGNTIYFGEGSWLTVV.

The chain recombines TRBV6-5 with TRBJ1-3; D ambiguous. The ends were cut back, 4 bases at V and 2 bases at J, with 9 bases in the middle. The germline V gene has CDR1 MNHEY and CDR2 SVGAGI. The CDR3 covers 14 residues. The CDR3 coding sequence is TGTGCCAGCAGTTCCGGGTTTGCTGGAAACACCATATATTTT. This codes for CASSSGFAGNTIYF.

This clone was recorded once. The V and J genes are TRBV14 and TRBJ1-1; no definite D call. The CDR3 is made up of 14 amino acids. The V gene's germline CDR1 is SGHDN and CDR2 FVKESK. V lost 2 bases and J lost 4, with 11 bases in between. This CDR3 is CASSQFLVGTEAFF. CDR3 in DNA: TGTGCCAGCAGCCAATTTTTGGTTGGCACTGAAGCTTTCTTT.